One and the same sample provided the 24 T cell receptor delta chains below, sequenced in a study of gamma-delta T cells after stem cell transplantation. TCRdb re-identified clones in the RT-PCR reads via CATT. The table has roughly 1,400 delta-chain clones, over 2% seen once. The sample comprised gamma-delta T cells. The receptors were gathered from a human donor. It is not recorded whose cells these are; they may come from a transplant donor.

About this clone itself: TCRdb's entry gives the protein of a much larger clone, which mismatches this DNA's translation at residue 4, likely from a read error; the protein reported here is translated from the DNA. The J gene is TRDJ1, the V gene TRDV1, with a tentative D call TRDD3 (7 bases). The CDR3 runs to 20 residues. Per the germline V gene, CDR1 is TSWWSYY and CDR2 is QGS. DNA of the CDR3: TGTGCTCTTAGGGAACGGCGCCTTCCACGGGGGGGGATTGGCGCCGATAAACTCATCTTT. Its protein product is CALRERRLPRGGIGADKLIF.

This clone is medium-sized in the sample. Different DNA sequences within this sample yield the same CDR3. The chain joins TRDV1 to TRDJ1; 13 positions agree with TRDD3. Germline CDR1 is TSWWSYY and CDR2 is QGS. The junction had 28 bases not matched to a gene; V was cut back by 2 bases and J by 7 bases. The CDR3 is 23 residues long. The CDR3 sequence: CALGENIRPFPPGATGGYVKLIF. Here the CDR3 DNA reads TGTGCTCTTGGGGAAAATATAAGACCTTTTCCCCCGGGGGCTACTGGGGGATACGTTAAACTCATCTTT.

This clone rates as medium-sized. This likely came from a read error, as a far larger clone is one base away. Other nucleotide sequences in the sample specify the same CDR3. The chain employs TRDV1 and TRDJ1, with TRDD3 matching 13 bases. V lost 6 bases and J lost 1; bases outside the gene matches: 26. The CDR3 length is 23 residues. The germline V gene has CDR1 TSWWSYY and CDR2 QGS. CDR3 protein: CALGPRFPLTQYWGIRSTDKLIF. DNA for the CDR3: TGTGCTCTTGGACCCCGATTCCCCCTAACTCAGTACTGGGGGATACGCTCCACCGATAAACTCATCTTT.

By sample share, this clone is large. Distinct nucleotide sequences in the sample also encode this CDR3. J is TRDJ1 and V is TRDV1; TRDD3 matches 10 bases. The CDR3 covers 19 residues. After removal of 2 bases from V and 3 bases from J, the junction contained 15 bases not matched to a gene. CDR1 is TSWWSYY and CDR2 is QGS in the germline V gene. The CDR3 loop is CALGEREATGGFFPDKLIF. DNA of the CDR3: TGTGCTCTTGGGGAAAGGGAGGCTACTGGGGGATTTTTCCCCGATAAACTCATCTTT.

Regarding this clone: The likely explanation is a read error, given a far larger clone one base away. The chain joins TRDV2 to TRDJ1; 9 positions match TRDD3. Germline trimming cut 3 bases from V and 0 bases from J; bases unmatched to any gene: 22. CDR1 and CDR2 from the germline V gene are GEAIGNYY and EKD. The CDR3 loop spans 21 amino acids. The DNA for the CDR3 is TGTGCCTGTGACGCCGGCTGGGGTAGAGCGAGGGGATACGGATACACCGATAAACTCATCTTT. Translating it yields CACDAGWGRARGYGYTDKLIF.

This clone counts as medium-sized. The same CDR3 can be traced to other DNA sequences in this sample. The chain employs TRDV3 and TRDJ1; 9 positions match TRDD2. The CDR3 consists of 22 residues. Germline CDR1 and CDR2: TVYSNPD and GDNSRS (reference sequence). V was pared by 4 bases and J by 0 bases, with 30 bases of the junction left unmatched. This CDR3 is CASRPSYSLPTGDKTHTDKLIF. CDR3 sequence (DNA): TGTGCCTCCAGGCCTTCCTACTCATTGCCCACTGGGGACAAAACTCACACCGATAAACTCATCTTT. Full variable domain (outside the CDR3, taken from reference TRDV3 and TRDJ1): CDKVTQSSPDQTVASGSEVVLLCTYDTVYSNPDLFWYRIRPDYSFQFVFYGDNSRSEGADFTQGRFSVKHILTQKAFHLVISPVRTEDSATYYCASRPSYSLPTGDKTHTDKLIFGKGTRVTVEP.

This clone was counted a few times. The protein given by TCRdb reflects a much larger clone and differs at residue 15 from this DNA's translation, likely from a read error; the protein shown is the DNA's translation. The V gene is TRDV2, the J gene TRDJ1, with TRDD3 matching 13 bases. Germline-derived CDR1 and CDR2 are GEAIGNYY and EKD. This CDR3 region has 17 residues. The CDR3 nucleotides are TGTGCCTGTGACACACTGGGGGATACGCGTAATACCGATAAACCCATCTTT. Translated, it gives CACDTLGDTRNTDKPIF.

This clone was observed a few times. A read error likely explains this, since a far larger clone differs by one base. The CDR3 DNA follows: TGTGCCTGTGACACCGGAACCACCCTACCGTTCCCCTACTGGGGGATACTCCAACCCCCGTACACCGATAAATTCATCTTT. Translation gives CACDTGTTLPFPYWGILQPPYTDKFIF. The V and J genes are TRDV2 and TRDJ1; 12 bases match TRDD3. Germline V lookup: CDR1 GEAIGNYY, CDR2 EKD. This CDR3 is built from 27 residues.

Of note for this clone: A much larger clone differs from this one at a single base, so this may be a read error. In the same sample, other DNA sequences code for this CDR3. The chain carries TRAV29/DV5 and TRDJ1; 7 bases are shared with TRDD3. The V segment lost 2 bases and the J segment 0 bases; nucleotides outside the gene matches: 13. The CDR3 totals 17 residues. Per germline, CDR1 NSMFDY and CDR2 ISSIKDK. The CDR3 loop reads CAARSPKWGTHTDKLIF. The CDR3 DNA reads TGTGCAGCAAGGTCCCCTAAGTGGGGGACACACACCGATAAACTCATCTTT.

In this sample, this clone turned up a few times. This probably arose from a read error, given a far larger clone one base away. V usage is TRDV1 and J usage is TRDJ1; D is perhaps TRDD3 (6 bases). Trimming stripped 1 base from V and 3 bases from J, with 30 bases between. CDR3 length: 21 residues. CDR1 and CDR2 (germline): TSWWSYY, QGS. CDR3 in amino acids: CALGEHRSGGGIPAYADKLIF. The CDR3 DNA reads as TGTGCTCTTGGGGAACACCGTTCCGGTGGGGGCATACCGGCGTACGCCGATAAACTCATCTTT.

This chain uses TRDV1 with TRDJ1; 11 bases are a match to TRDD3. The CDR3 runs to 22 residues. After removal of 1 base from V and 2 bases from J, the junction contained 21 bases not matched to a gene. Germline values: CDR1 TSWWSYY, CDR2 QGS. This chain's CDR3 is CALGEQFFLRLVGDTRTDKLIF. The CDR3 bases are TGTGCTCTTGGGGAACAATTCTTCCTACGTTTAGTGGGGGATACGAGGACCGATAAACTCATCTTT.

The gene calls are TRDV3 and TRDJ1; 11 bases align to TRDD3. There are 24 residues in the CDR3. Trimming at V came to 1 base and at J to 2 bases, leaving 33 bases not matched to a gene. Germline values: CDR1 TVYSNPD, CDR2 GDNSRS (reference sequence). The DNA of the CDR3 is TGTGCCTTTACCGACCTTCCTACGTATTGGCTTTACTGGGGGATAGGGATGGCTACCGATAAACTCATCTTT. This encodes CAFTDLPTYWLYWGIGMATDKLIF.

Concerning this clone: The junction shows a germline mismatch at one end, possibly a read error. The chain is built from TRDV2 and TRDJ1; D is perhaps TRDD3 (6 bases). The CDR3 has 17 residues. Germline CDR1 reads GEAIGNYY; CDR2 reads EKD. The CDR3 coding sequence is TGTGCCGGTGACCCCGCCGAGGGGGAGGCGGACACCGATAAACACATCTTT. It codes for CAGDPAEGEADTDKHIF.

Of note for this clone: Just one base apart from a much larger clone, this may be a read error. Distinct nucleotide sequences in the sample also encode this CDR3. V gene TRDV1 combines with J gene TRDJ1; 7 bases agree with TRDD3. V lost 3 bases to trimming and J lost 0 bases; unmatched junction nucleotides: 31. The germline CDR1 and CDR2 sequences are TSWWSYY and QGS. The CDR3 covers 24 residues. CDR3: CALGELGSLLQLWGLPYYTDKLIF. In DNA form, the CDR3 reads TGTGCTCTTGGGGAGCTCGGGTCCCTACTTCAACTCTGGGGGCTCCCATACTACACCGATAAACTCATCTTT.

Details on this clone: A far larger clone is one nucleotide away, so this likely arose from a read error. Other nucleotide sequences in the sample specify the same CDR3. The chain uses TRDV1 and TRDJ1; TRDD3 agrees at 8 bases. CDR1 TSWWSYY and CDR2 QGS come from the germline V gene. With 0 bases clipped from V and 0 bases from J, the junction kept 30 bases outside the gene matches. The CDR3 loop spans 25 amino acids. CDR3 DNA: TGTGCTCTTGGGGAACTAACTGGAGGCCCGCCTAACTTCGTACTGGGGGTCCCCTACACCGATAAACTCATCTTT. It specifies CALGELTGGPPNFVLGVPYTDKLIF.

In the case of this clone: A read error is likely here: a far larger clone is one base away. Other DNA sequences within the sample encode an identical CDR3. This chain joins TRDV2 and TRDJ1, with 10 bases identical to TRDD3. CDR1 GEAIGNYY and CDR2 EKD come from the germline V gene. This CDR3 contains 17 residues. The CDR3 sequence is CACVPLLNWGITDKLIF. The CDR3 DNA is TGCGCCTGTGTGCCCCTTCTCAACTGGGGGATTACCGATAAACTCATCTTT.

About this clone: TCRdb's protein for this DNA is that of a much larger clone and differs from the translation at residue 6, likely a read error; the protein shown is the DNA translation. V and J are TRDV1 and TRDJ1; 8 bases match TRDD3. Germline CDR1 reads TSWWSYY; CDR2 reads QGS. V gave up 3 bases and J gave up 8 bases; unmatched junction bases: 26. CDR3 length equals 20 residues. CDR3 sequence: CALGEPLPLLAGGLTLKLIF. CDR3 in DNA: TGTGCTCTTGGGGAGCCGCTTCCTCTCCTGGCTGGGGGACTTACCTTAAAACTCATCTTT.

This clone was seen a handful of times. The mismatch at residue 9 between this DNA's translation and the TCRdb protein of a much larger clone likely reflects a read error; the protein shown is translated from the DNA. The gene calls are TRDV1 and TRDJ1; 8 nucleotides align to TRDD3. This CDR3 is 25 amino acids long. V gave up 0 bases and J gave up 0 bases; unmatched junction bases: 30. The germline V gene has CDR1 TSWWSYY and CDR2 QGS. In DNA form, the CDR3 reads TGTGCTCTTGGGGAACTAACTGGAGACCCACCTAACTTCGTACTGGGGGTCCCCTACACCGATAAACTCATCTTT. This gives the protein CALGELTGDPPNFVLGVPYTDKLIF.

To note about this clone: A far larger clone is only one base removed, so a read error is likely. The CDR3 DNA is TGTGCCTGTGACACGACCGGGGGCTACCTCTCCTGGGGCACCCGACAGATGTTTTTC. This sequence encodes CACDTTGGYLSWGTRQMFF. The J gene is TRDJ3, the V gene TRDV2; a possible D gene is TRDD3 (6 bases). CDR1 and CDR2 (germline): GEAIGNYY, EKD. CDR3 length: 19 amino acids.

This clone was seen a handful of times. This sequence is one base from a far larger clone and is likely a read error. V gene TRDV2 combines with J gene TRDJ1, with TRDD3 matching over 9 bases. CDR3 length: 21 residues. CDR1 and CDR2 (germline): GEAIGNYY, EKD. CDR3 nucleotides: TGTGCCTGTGACACCGGCTGGGGTAGAGCGAGGGGATACGGATACACCGATAAACCCATCTTT. Translation gives CACDTGWGRARGYGYTDKPIF.

In this sample, this clone turned up a few times. A single base is all that separates this from a far larger clone, so a read error is likely. J is TRDJ1 and V is TRAV29/DV5; 7 bases match TRDD3. The CDR3 extends over 18 amino acids. Germline V gene data show CDR1 as NSMFDY and CDR2 as ISSIKDK. V lost 0 bases to trimming and J lost 0 bases; unmatched junction nucleotides: 14. The CDR3 DNA reads TGTGCAGCAAGCGTTGGGCTGGGGGGCCCAGCCTACACCGATAAACTCATCTTT. Its protein product is CAASVGLGGPAYTDKLIF. The full variable domain, in which reference TRAV29/DV5 and TRDJ1 provide the parts outside the CDR3, is DQQVKQNSPSLSVQEGRISILNCDYTNSMFDYFLWYKKYPAEGPTFLISISSIKDKNEDGRFTVFLNKSAKHLSLHIVPSQPGDSAVYFCAASVGLGGPAYTDKLIFGKGTRVTVEP.

This clone qualifies as medium-sized (0.01 to 0.1%). This rearrangement joins TRDV3 to TRDJ1; 8 positions agree with TRDD2. The V gene end was trimmed by 3 bases and the J gene end by 5 bases; junction bases not matched to a gene: 29. CDR1 and CDR2 (germline): TVYSNPD, GDNSRS (reference sequence). The CDR3 is made up of 20 amino acids. CDR3 DNA: TGTGCCTTCCCCCCGGCCTTCCTAGGGGCTGGTGGGCCCCTAGAGGATAAACTCATCTTT. This gives the protein CAFPPAFLGAGGPLEDKLIF.

A word on this clone: A much larger clone differs from this one at a single base, so this may be a read error. J is TRDJ3 and V is TRDV1; the match to TRDD2 covers 9 bases. This CDR3 is 29 amino acids long. Germline V lookup: CDR1 TSWWSYY, CDR2 QGS. CDR3 DNA: TGTGCTCCTGGGGACCTAAGAGAAGTCCTTCCTACCCGTCGGCTGGGGGCCTCCCCGGGCTCCTGGGACACCCGACAGATGTTTTTC. Protein: CAPGDLREVLPTRRLGASPGSWDTRQMFF.

Concerning this clone: Other DNA sequences in the same sample also yield this CDR3. The chain carries TRDV1 and TRDJ1, with TRDD3 matching over 11 bases. Trimming at V came to 5 bases and at J to 2 bases, leaving 31 bases not matched to a gene. This CDR3 has 24 amino acids. Germline values: CDR1 TSWWSYY, CDR2 QGS. The CDR3 nucleotides are TGTGCTCTTGGGCCTCAAAGCGCCCCACTCAGCGACCTACGATGGGGGATACGTACCGATAAACTCATCTTT. Translated, it gives CALGPQSAPLSDLRWGIRTDKLIF.